The 24 T cell receptor beta chains listed next were all sequenced from one sample in a study of cytomegalovirus exposure and HLA in healthy donors. Using immunoSEQ multiplex PCR, the repertoire was profiled, and TCRdb retains in-frame clones only, with some absent. The sample records some 240,000 clones, approximately 82% being singletons. The sequencing sample was made of PBMCs. These receptors originate from a woman under 30 in good health and CMV-seronegative.

The chain couples TRBV30 to TRBJ2-7; D is unclear. V lost 2 bases and J lost 5, with 10 bases in between. The CDR3 is made up of 12 amino acids. From germline, CDR1 is GTSNPN and CDR2 SVGIG (reference sequence). The CDR3 here is CAWSNPTHEQYF. The CDR3 region has the DNA TGTGCCTGGAGTAACCCCACCCACGAGCAGTACTTC.

The rearrangement joins TRBV28 to TRBJ2-5; 10 nucleotides align to TRBD1. Germline CDR1 reads MDHEN; CDR2 reads SYDVKM. After removal of 4 bases from V and 4 bases from J, the junction contained 12 bases not matched to a gene. The CDR3 has 17 amino acids. The CDR3 loop reads CASSSKMGQGPGETQYF. CDR3 in DNA: TGTGCCAGCAGTTCCAAGATGGGACAGGGGCCGGGAGAGACCCAGTACTTC.

This chain connects TRBV19 to TRBJ1-5, with D perhaps TRBD1 (5 bases). There are 12 residues in the CDR3. Between the trimmed V and J ends, which lost 6 bases and 9 bases, there was a span of 12 bases. Per germline, CDR1 LNHDA and CDR2 SQIVND (reference sequence). CDR3 sequence reads: CASSSRGTPQHF. The CDR3 coding sequence is TGTGCCAGTAGCTCACGCGGGACGCCCCAGCATTTT.

In this sample, this clone turned up a few times. The J gene is TRBJ1-1, the V gene TRBV7-9, with D hard to call. The germline CDR1 and CDR2 sequences are SEHNR and FQNEAQ (reference sequence). This CDR3 is built from 14 residues. Trimming pared 1 base from V and 11 bases from J, leaving 17 bases between. Here the CDR3 reads CASSLVGGSERAFF. The CDR3 DNA reads TGTGCCAGCAGCTTAGTAGGAGGGAGCGAGAGGGCTTTCTTT.

This clone was counted a few times. The chain combines TRBV5-1 with TRBJ1-5, with D possibly TRBD1 on 6 matching bases. The CDR3 runs to 15 residues. Looked up from germline, CDR1 is SGHRS and CDR2 is YFSETQ. The V end was cut by 1 base, the J end by 6 bases, with 14 bases between. CDR3 residues: CASSLSGGRGQPQHF. CDR3 in DNA: TGCGCCAGCAGCTTGTCCGGGGGCCGAGGTCAGCCCCAGCATTTT.

The V and J genes are TRBV18 and TRBJ2-1; TRBD1 aligns across 10 bases. The CDR3 loop spans 15 amino acids. The V and J ends lost 5 bases and 10 bases, in that order; junction bases with no gene match: 11. Germline CDR1 KGHSH, CDR2 LQKENI. CDR3 region: CASSAAGTGVFEQFF. CDR3 bases: TGTGCCAGCTCAGCCGCCGGGACAGGGGTTTTCGAGCAGTTCTTC.

The chain is built from TRBV18 and TRBJ2-3; no firm D call. Germline V gene lookup returns CDR1 KGHSH and CDR2 LQKENI. The CDR3 has 15 amino acids. V was pared by 4 bases and J by 0 bases, with 11 bases between. In DNA, the CDR3 is TGTGCCAGCTCACGAGATGACGGCAGCACAGATACGCAGTATTTT. As protein: CASSRDDGSTDTQYF.

The V call is TRBV7-3, the J call TRBJ2-2; D uncertain. CDR1 is SGHTA and CDR2 is FQGTGA in the germline V gene. Trimming took off 4 bases at V and 4 bases at J, with 7 bases between the two ends. CDR3 size: 13 residues. CDR3 coding DNA: TGTGCCAGCAGCTCTGTAGCCACCGGGGAGCTGTTTTTT. This sequence encodes CASSSVATGELFF.

A single count supports this clone. The rearrangement joins TRBV15 to TRBJ1-2; TRBD1 matches 10 bases. Germline-derived CDR1 and CDR2 are LNHNV and YYDKDF (reference sequence). V was clipped by 4 bases and J by 8 bases; unmatched bases: 10. The CDR3 is 15 amino acids. This CDR3 is CATSKRTGGLDGYTF. CDR3 nucleotides: TGTGCCACCAGCAAAAGGACAGGGGGTTTGGACGGCTACACCTTC.

The V gene is TRBV29-1, the J gene TRBJ2-1, with D possibly called TRBD1 or TRBD2 (5 bases each). The CDR3 consists of 10 residues. Germline CDR1 and CDR2: SQVTM and ANQGSEA. With 6 bases removed from V and 12 bases from J, the gap between germline ends came to 12 bases. CDR3 protein: CSVAWGRQFF. CDR3 DNA: TGCAGCGTGGCGTGGGGGAGGCAGTTCTTC.

V usage is TRBV5-1 and J usage is TRBJ2-5, with a tentative D call TRBD2 (5 bases). The CDR3 is 15 amino acids. The germline V gene encodes CDR1 SGHRS and CDR2 YFSETQ. Trimming cost V 3 bases and J 3 bases, with 15 bases left between them. CDR3 nucleotides: TGCGCCAGCAGCTCCCGGGGTCCAGCGGAAGAGACCCAGTACTTC. Its protein is CASSSRGPAEETQYF.

This chain connects TRBV6-5 to TRBJ1-5; 8 nucleotides align to TRBD1. Germline V gives CDR1 MNHEY, CDR2 SVGAGI. The CDR3 has 15 residues. V shed 5 bases, J shed 2 bases, and the junction held 5 bases outside the gene matches. The CDR3 loop is CASSRQGNGNQPQHF. As DNA, the CDR3 is TGTGCCAGCAGTAGACAGGGGAATGGCAATCAGCCCCAGCATTTT.

This clone was counted a single time. The V call is TRBV2, the J call TRBJ1-5, with D unresolved. The CDR3 extends over 12 amino acids. Between the trimmed V and J ends, which lost 3 bases and 8 bases, there was a span of 8 bases. CDR1 is SNHLY and CDR2 is FYNNEI in the germline V gene. CDR3 residues: CASSEGLEPQHF. The CDR3 DNA reads as TGTGCCAGCAGTGAGGGGTTAGAGCCCCAGCATTTT.

The rearrangement links TRBV5-1 to TRBJ1-6; D is undetermined. Germline CDR1 reads SGHRS; CDR2 reads YFSETQ. This CDR3 is 15 amino acids long. Trimming stripped 1 base from V and 9 bases from J, with 14 bases between. The chain's CDR3 is CASSLTRLGLSPLHF. The CDR3 DNA follows: TGCGCCAGCAGCTTGACCAGGCTGGGTCTTTCACCCCTCCACTTT.

The chain is built from TRBV30 and TRBJ2-7; D unresolved. The CDR3 length is 18 residues. V was trimmed by 0 bases and J by 4 bases, leaving 25 bases between them. The germline gives CDR1 GTSNPN, CDR2 SVGIG (reference sequence). The CDR3 bases are TGTGCCTGGAGTGTACCCCCGACACCTGCGGCCTGGGCGTACGAGCAGTACTTC. Translating gives CAWSVPPTPAAWAYEQYF.

J is TRBJ1-1 and V is TRBV6-5; TRBD1 matches at 12 bases. Germline values: CDR1 MNHEY, CDR2 SVGAGI. J was trimmed by 3 bases and V by 6 bases; bases with no gene match: 5. The CDR3 is made up of 15 amino acids. This CDR3 is CASSRDRGQDTEAFF. CDR3 in DNA: TGTGCCAGCAGCCGGGACAGGGGGCAGGACACTGAAGCTTTCTTT.

DNA of the CDR3: TGTGCCAGCAGTCTGCTCTTCGGGATTTGGGCTTTCTTT. Translating gives CASSLLFGIWAFF. The gene calls are TRBV28 and TRBJ1-1, with unresolved D. This CDR3 is 13 amino acids long. V dropped 5 bases and J dropped 11 bases, with 18 bases sitting between them. The germline CDR1 and CDR2 sequences are MDHEN and SYDVKM.

The chain links TRBV28 to TRBJ2-5, with 8 bases fitting TRBD1. The CDR3 consists of 14 residues. With 3 bases clipped from V and 2 bases from J, the junction kept 2 bases outside the gene matches. From germline, CDR1 is MDHEN and CDR2 SYDVKM. In DNA, the CDR3 is TGTGCCAGCAGTTTGGACAGGGTACAAGAGACCCAGTACTTC. Protein: CASSLDRVQETQYF.

Only a few counts were recorded for this clone. The CDR3 is CASSLWLAGVIDEQYF. CDR3 nucleotide sequence: TGTGCCAGCAGCTTGTGGCTAGCGGGAGTTATTGATGAGCAGTACTTC. The chain uses TRBV13 and TRBJ2-7; TRBD2 aligns across 10 bases. V shed 3 bases and J 7 bases; nucleotides not matched to a gene: 12. This CDR3 is built from 16 residues. CDR1 is PRHDT, CDR2 FYEKMQ, per germline (reference sequence).

This clone was observed a handful of times. This chain links TRBV5-1 with TRBJ1-1, with 9 bases identical to TRBD1. Trimming at V came to 4 bases and at J to 1 base, leaving 2 bases not matched to a gene. This CDR3 is 14 amino acids long. The germline gives CDR1 SGHRS, CDR2 YFSETQ. The CDR3, as DNA: TGCGCCAGCAGCGTGGGACAGGGGAACACTGAAGCTTTCTTT. It specifies CASSVGQGNTEAFF.

The rearrangement links TRBV9 to TRBJ2-7, with 7 bases that match TRBD2. This CDR3 is built from 16 residues. Germline loops: CDR1 SGDLS, CDR2 YYNGEE. With 0 bases clipped from V and 4 bases from J, the junction kept 10 bases outside the gene matches. CDR3 residues: CASSVGLAEPLYEQYF. CDR3 nucleotide sequence: TGTGCCAGCAGCGTAGGTCTAGCGGAACCTTTGTACGAGCAGTACTTC. Complete variable domain (other parts from reference TRBV9 and TRBJ2-7): DSGVTQTPKHLITATGQRVTLRCSPRSGDLSVYWYQQSLDQGLQFLIQYYNGEERAKGNILERFSAQQFPDLHSELNLSSLELGDSALYFCASSVGLAEPLYEQYFGPGTRLTVT.

Only one count was recorded for this clone. The V call is TRBV20-1, the J call TRBJ1-1; unclear D gene. The CDR3 consists of 11 residues. The V and J ends lost 5 bases and 3 bases respectively, with 7 bases between them. Germline values: CDR1 DFQATT, CDR2 SNEGSKA (reference sequence). This chain's CDR3 is CSASRDTEAFF. CDR3 bases: TGCAGTGCTTCCCGGGACACTGAAGCTTTCTTT.

The V and J genes are TRBV5-1 and TRBJ2-5, with a tentative D call TRBD2 (5 bases). V was trimmed by 2 bases and J by 4 bases, leaving 9 bases between them. CDR3 size: 13 residues. CDR1 is SGHRS, CDR2 YFSETQ, per germline. The CDR3 reads CASSFLGRETQYF. CDR3 in DNA: TGCGCCAGCAGCTTCCTGGGGAGAGAGACCCAGTACTTC.

The rearrangement joins TRBV12-2 to TRBJ1-1; the table's D gene call, TRBD1, was not cross checked with the DNA. TRBV12-2 is an annotated pseudogene. The length of the CDR3 is 19 residues. CDR3 residues: CASRPSFGGRHRGSTEAFF. The CDR3 DNA is TGTGCAAGTCGCCCCAGTTTTGGGGGAAGACACAGGGGGAGCACTGAAGCTTTCTTT.